This T cell receptor (beta chain) was captured by sequencing in a study of control samples from healthy donors and cancer patients. The data were produced by immunoSEQ multiplex PCR, yet TCRdb's version contains in-frame clones alone and is incomplete. This table holds roughly 170,000 clones, 90% to 95% found once. CDR3 length equals 14 residues. Germline lookup yields CDR1 MNHNY and CDR2 SVGAGI (reference sequence). V was pared by 6 bases and J by 1 base, with 1 base of the junction left unmatched. This receptor was obtained from a woman aged 18-30 years in good health. This chain joins TRBV6-6 and TRBJ2-3; 10 bases align to TRBD1. Input material: blood. The CDR3 reads CASRGTGGTDTQYF. CDR3 sequence (DNA): TGTGCCAGCAGGGGGACAGGGGGCACAGATACGCAGTATTTT.